The 21 T cell receptor beta chains reported below all come from one sample, sequenced in a study of cytomegalovirus exposure and HLA in healthy donors. Primers: 60 Vbeta forward and 13 Jbeta reverse. Only in-frame clones appear in the TCRdb table, and some are missing; sequencing was by immunoSEQ multiplex PCR. The profile shows about 180,000 clones, 76% of them singletons. Sequencing was done on a sample of PBMCs. The origin of the receptors is a man between 18 and 29 years old in good health and CMV-seronegative.

The CDR3 sequence: CASTQGVTEAFF. The CDR3 region has the DNA TGTGCCAGCACCCAGGGGGTGACTGAAGCTTTCTTT. The rearrangement joins TRBV28 to TRBJ1-1; 7 bases align to TRBD1. V lost 7 bases and J lost 5; bases outside the gene matches: 4. Per the germline V gene, CDR1 is MDHEN and CDR2 is SYDVKM. CDR3 length equals 12 residues.

This clone was recorded a few times. The V gene is TRBV9, the J gene TRBJ1-2; 11 bases match TRBD1. The V and J ends lost 0 bases and 7 bases, in that order; junction bases with no gene match: 5. Germline V gene lookup returns CDR1 SGDLS and CDR2 YYNGEE. This CDR3 region has 15 residues. DNA for the CDR3: TGTGCCAGCAGCGTAGGTGGACAGGGGGCAAGTGGCTACACCTTC. Translation gives CASSVGGQGASGYTF.

The J gene is TRBJ1-2, the V gene TRBV28; 8 positions match TRBD1. CDR3 length: 16 residues. The trim removed 4 bases at V and 1 base at J, leaving 8 bases unmatched. CDR1 is MDHEN, CDR2 SYDVKM, per germline. As DNA, the CDR3 is TGTGCCAGCAGTTACCCGGGACAGGTTCTTAACTATGGCTACACCTTC. Amino acid sequence: CASSYPGQVLNYGYTF.

The gene calls are TRBV6-1 and TRBJ1-6, with unresolved D. The CDR3 is made up of 12 amino acids. V lost 3 bases and J 7 bases, leaving 4 bases between the germline ends. Germline CDR1 is MNHNS and CDR2 is SASEGT. CDR3 sequence (DNA): TGTGCCAGCAGTGACGGGAATTCACCCCTCCACTTT. Translating gives CASSDGNSPLHF.

J is TRBJ2-7 and V is TRBV9; 14 bases agree with TRBD2. Trimming cost V 4 bases and J 7 bases; bases outside gene matches: 7. Per germline, CDR1 SGDLS and CDR2 YYNGEE. CDR3 length equals 15 residues. The CDR3 DNA follows: TGTGCCAGCAGCTCGGGACTAGCGGGAGTTGAGGAGCAGTACTTC. This sequence encodes CASSSGLAGVEEQYF.

The J gene is TRBJ2-6, the V gene TRBV7-6; D uncertain. The V end lost 5 bases, the J end lost 2 bases, and 10 bases lay between the germline ends. CDR1 SGHVS and CDR2 FNYEAQ come from the germline V gene. This CDR3 comprises 15 residues. For the CDR3, the DNA is TGTGCCAGCAGCCCTGTGCGCACTGGGGCCAACGTCCTGACTTTC. This gives the protein CASSPVRTGANVLTF.

This clone has a single count. J is TRBJ2-5 and V is TRBV28, with a weak D call TRBD1 (5 bases). The CDR3 totals 16 residues. V gave up 3 bases and J gave up 1 base, with 15 bases separating them. CDR1 is MDHEN, CDR2 SYDVKM, per germline. The CDR3, as DNA: TGTGCCAGCAGTTTTTCCCGCCGCAGGGCCCAAGAGACCCAGTACTTC. Amino acids: CASSFSRRRAQETQYF.

By its share, this clone is large. A junction end diverges from the germline sequence, so it may reflect a read error. The J gene is TRBJ1-2, the V gene TRBV5-6; tentative D call: TRBD1 (6 bases). Germline V gene lookup returns CDR1 SGHDT and CDR2 YYEEEE. This CDR3 comprises 12 residues. CDR3 amino acids: CASSPSPGGPDF. The CDR3 nucleotides are TGTGCCAGCAGCCCGAGCCCGGGGGGGCCAGACTTC. The whole variable domain, remainder taken from reference TRBV5-6 and TRBJ1-2, is DAGVTQSPTHLIKTRGQQVTLRCSPKSGHDTVSWYQQALGQGPQFIFQYYEEEERQRGNFPDRFSGHQFPNYSSELNVNALLLGDSALYLCASSPSPGGPDFGSGTRLTVV.

The V and J genes are TRBV5-6 and TRBJ1-2; TRBD1 might be the D (5 bases). The CDR3 loop spans 13 amino acids. The germline V and J ends were trimmed by 0 bases and 4 bases, with 7 bases remaining between them. Germline CDR1 SGHDT, CDR2 YYEEEE. CDR3 bases: TGTGCCAGCAGCTTGGTCAGGGCCTATGGCTACACCTTC. It translates to CASSLVRAYGYTF.

The rearrangement uses TRBV20-1 and TRBJ2-2; D possibly corresponds to TRBD1 (5 bases). There are 11 residues in the CDR3. Germline V gene data show CDR1 as DFQATT and CDR2 as SNEGSKA (reference sequence). The CDR3 sequence: CGASDTGELFF. As DNA, the CDR3 is TGCGGGGCCAGTGACACCGGGGAGCTGTTTTTT.

The chain couples TRBV29-1 to TRBJ1-1; no definite D call. This CDR3 is built from 13 residues. Germline V gene sequence: CDR1 SQVTM, CDR2 ANQGSEA. The V end lost 3 bases, the J end lost 0 bases, and 8 bases lay between the germline ends. The CDR3 sequence is CSVDNRLNTEAFF. In DNA form, the CDR3 reads TGCAGCGTTGATAACAGATTGAACACTGAAGCTTTCTTT.

The chain combines TRBV9 with TRBJ1-3, with 9 bases matching TRBD1. Germline CDR1 SGDLS, CDR2 YYNGEE. V was clipped by 2 bases and J by 3 bases; unmatched bases: 6. The CDR3 loop spans 16 amino acids. This CDR3 is CASSVGQGKFGNTIYF. Here the CDR3 DNA reads TGTGCCAGCAGCGTTGGACAGGGGAAATTTGGAAACACCATATATTTT. Using reference TRBV9 and TRBJ1-3 for the parts outside the CDR3, the full variable domain is DSGVTQTPKHLITATGQRVTLRCSPRSGDLSVYWYQQSLDQGLQFLIQYYNGEERAKGNILERFSAQQFPDLHSELNLSSLELGDSALYFCASSVGQGKFGNTIYFGEGSWLTVV.

Concerning this clone itself: The sample has other DNA sequences that encode this CDR3 too. This chain uses TRBV28 with TRBJ2-3; 10 positions agree with TRBD2. Trimming at V came to 3 bases and at J to 1 base, leaving 1 base not matched to a gene. CDR1 and CDR2 (germline): MDHEN, SYDVKM. The CDR3 has 15 residues. The CDR3 is CASSLSGGGTDTQYF. The CDR3 coding sequence is TGTGCCAGCAGTTTGAGCGGGGGGGGCACAGATACGCAGTATTTT.

This clone was observed a few times. The chain recombines TRBV7-8 with TRBJ1-5, with 7 bases identical to TRBD1. Germline CDR1 SGHVS, CDR2 FQNEAQ. The CDR3 spans 16 residues. Trimming removed 4 bases from V and 3 bases from J; junction bases left unmatched: 9. The CDR3 loop is CASSSQSGTVNQPQHF. The DNA for the CDR3 is TGTGCCAGCAGCTCCCAGTCCGGGACAGTCAATCAGCCCCAGCATTTT.

The chain is built from TRBV7-9 and TRBJ2-7; D is possibly TRBD1 (6 bases). The CDR3 has 17 amino acids. Germline lookup yields CDR1 SEHNR and CDR2 FQNEAQ (reference sequence). V lost 5 bases and J 0 bases, leaving 20 bases between the germline ends. The CDR3 DNA reads as TGTGCCAGCAGCGATACGACCACAGGGTTTCGCTCCTACGAGCAGTACTTC. Translated: CASSDTTTGFRSYEQYF.

The genes are TRBV19 and TRBJ1-5, with 7 bases matching TRBD1. V gave up 3 bases and J gave up 4 bases; unmatched junction bases: 6. CDR3 length equals 15 residues. The germline gives CDR1 LNHDA, CDR2 SQIVND (reference sequence). The CDR3 region is CASSISGDRNQPQHF. In DNA form, the CDR3 reads TGTGCCAGTAGTATCTCTGGGGACAGAAATCAGCCCCAGCATTTT.

The chain has TRBV18 and TRBJ2-3, with 11 bases fitting TRBD1. This CDR3 contains 15 residues. Trimming cost V 3 bases and J 3 bases; bases outside gene matches: 2. Germline V gene sequence: CDR1 KGHSH, CDR2 LQKENI. CDR3 amino acids: CASSPRDRGTDTQYF. For the CDR3, the DNA is TGTGCCAGCTCACCTCGGGACAGGGGGACAGATACGCAGTATTTT. The variable domain in full, with the rest retrieved from reference TRBV18 and TRBJ2-3, is NAGVMQNPRHLVRRRGQEARLRCSPMKGHSHVYWYRQLPEEGLKFMVYLQKENIIDESGMPKERFSAEFPKEGPSILRIQQVVRGDSAAYFCASSPRDRGTDTQYFGPGTRLTVL.

This sequence joins TRBV5-8 and TRBJ1-2; 8 positions agree with TRBD1. CDR1 and CDR2 (germline): SGHTS, YDEGEE. The CDR3 has 14 residues. The J segment lost 7 bases and the V segment lost 3 bases, leaving 8 bases of the junction unmatched. CDR3 nucleotide sequence: TGTGCCAGCAGCTGGGGGGTCCAGGGGGCTGGCTACACCTTC. Translation gives CASSWGVQGAGYTF. Filled out from reference TRBV5-8 and TRBJ1-2, the complete variable domain reads EAGVTQSPTHLIKTRGQQATLRCSPISGHTSVYWYQQALGLGLQFLLWYDEGEERNRGNFPPRFSGRQFPNYSSELNVNALELEDSALYLCASSWGVQGAGYTFGSGTRLTVV.

The chain links TRBV10-3 to TRBJ1-4, with D perhaps matching TRBD1 (5 bases). Per germline, CDR1 ENHRY and CDR2 SYGVKD. This CDR3 has 16 amino acids. V gave up 3 bases and J gave up 4 bases, with 15 bases separating them. The CDR3 loop reads CAISDRKYRHNEKLFF. The CDR3 DNA sequence: TGTGCCATCAGTGATCGAAAATACAGGCATAATGAAAAACTGTTTTTT.

The V call is TRBV5-1, the J call TRBJ2-5, with 7 positions matching TRBD1. This CDR3 has 13 amino acids. V trimming: 4 bases; J trimming: 5 bases; junction bases outside the gene matches: 5. CDR1 and CDR2 (germline): SGHRS, YFSETQ. As DNA, the CDR3 is TGCGCCAGCAGCAGGGGGCCCTCGGAGACCCAGTACTTC. Translating it yields CASSRGPSETQYF.

V is TRBV28 and J is TRBJ2-1; 11 nucleotides match TRBD2. From germline, CDR1 is MDHEN and CDR2 SYDVKM. J lost 7 bases, V lost 7 bases, and 6 bases had no gene match. The CDR3 has 14 residues. The CDR3 DNA follows: TGTGCCAGCAACTTACTAGCGGGAGTTAATGAGCAGTTCTTC. Translation gives CASNLLAGVNEQFF.